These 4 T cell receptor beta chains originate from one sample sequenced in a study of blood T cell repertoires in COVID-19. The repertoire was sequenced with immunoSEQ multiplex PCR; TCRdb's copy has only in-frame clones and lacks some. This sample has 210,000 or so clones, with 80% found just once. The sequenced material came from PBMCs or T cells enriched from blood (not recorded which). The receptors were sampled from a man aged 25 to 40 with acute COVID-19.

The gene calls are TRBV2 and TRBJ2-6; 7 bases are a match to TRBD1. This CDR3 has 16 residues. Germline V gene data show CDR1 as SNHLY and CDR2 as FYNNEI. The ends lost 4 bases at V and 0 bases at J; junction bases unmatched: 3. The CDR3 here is CASSGGGGSGANVLTF. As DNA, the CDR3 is TGTGCCAGCAGTGGAGGGGGCGGCTCTGGGGCCAACGTCCTGACTTTC.

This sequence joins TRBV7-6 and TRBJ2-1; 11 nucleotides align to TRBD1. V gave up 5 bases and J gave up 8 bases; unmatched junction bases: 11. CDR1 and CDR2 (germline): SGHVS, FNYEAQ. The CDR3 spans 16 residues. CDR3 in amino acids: CASSHTGQGGRDEQFF. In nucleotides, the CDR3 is TGTGCCAGCAGCCACACGGGACAGGGGGGGAGAGATGAGCAGTTCTTC.

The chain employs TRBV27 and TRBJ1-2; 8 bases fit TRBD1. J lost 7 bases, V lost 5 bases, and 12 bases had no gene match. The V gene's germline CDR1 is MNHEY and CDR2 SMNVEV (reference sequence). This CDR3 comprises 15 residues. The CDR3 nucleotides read TGTGCCAGCAGTCTTCTCGGACAGGGACGGGGTGGCTACACCTTC. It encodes CASSLLGQGRGGYTF.

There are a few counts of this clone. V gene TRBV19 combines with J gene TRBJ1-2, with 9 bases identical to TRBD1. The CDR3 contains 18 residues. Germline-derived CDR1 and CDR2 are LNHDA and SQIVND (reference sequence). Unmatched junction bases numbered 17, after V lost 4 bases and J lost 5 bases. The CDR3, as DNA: TGTGCCAGTAGTACAAAAACCGGGACAGGGCTCGGGTCTTATGGCTACACCTTC. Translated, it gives CASSTKTGTGLGSYGYTF.